The 25 T cell receptor beta chains in this list originate from one sample, sequenced in a study of Graves' ophthalmopathy and Graves' hyperthyroidism. For repertoire sequencing, the TCR beta CDR3 regions were amplified from RNA transcripts. HTBI-primed first-round RT-PCR preceded second-round multiplex PCR. In TCRdb, the multiplex PCR reads were re-called with MiXCR into one record per CDR3 protein. The sample contains about 370,000 distinct CDR3 sequences, 15% to 20% of which appear only once. Sequenced input: peripheral blood. These TCRs come from a woman aged 18-30 years with Graves' ophthalmopathy.

This clonotype was detected many times. The V and J genes are TRBV20-1 and TRBJ1-1; 12 bases agree with TRBD1. Germline values: CDR1 DFQATT, CDR2 SNEGSKA (reference sequence). This CDR3 spans 14 amino acids. Here the CDR3 DNA reads TGCAGAGGATTTGGGACAGGGGGCAACACTGAAGCTTTCTTT. Residues: CRGFGTGGNTEAFF.

This clonotype was counted many times. The genes are TRBV11-2 and TRBJ1-5; 7 bases are a match to TRBD1. The CDR3 covers 15 residues. J gave up 0 bases and V 8 bases, and 7 bases lay outside the gene matches. Germline V gene sequence: CDR1 SGHAT, CDR2 FQNNGV. Here the CDR3 reads CASQAGGYSNQPQHF. The DNA for the CDR3 is TGTGCCAGCCAGGCAGGGGGATATAGCAATCAGCCCCAGCATTTT.

At least ten counts were recorded for this clonotype. V gene TRBV28 combines with J gene TRBJ1-1; D perhaps matches TRBD1 (5 bases). This CDR3 has 14 residues. Trimming took off 6 bases at V and 2 bases at J, with 13 bases between the two ends. Germline V CDR1 and CDR2: MDHEN, SYDVKM. The CDR3 nucleotides read TGTGCCAGCAGCCCGGTAGGGGAAAACACTGAAGCTTTCTTT. It specifies CASSPVGENTEAFF. Full variable domain (rest looked up from reference TRBV28 and TRBJ1-1): DVKVTQSSRYLVKRTGEKVFLECVQDMDHENMFWYRQDPGLGLRLIYFSYDVKMKEKGDIPEGYSVSREKKERFSLILESASTNQTSMYLCASSPVGENTEAFFGQGTRLTVV.

This clonotype appeared many times. The chain couples TRBV4-2 to TRBJ1-3, with unresolved D. From germline, CDR1 is LGHNA and CDR2 YNFKEQ. The CDR3 is 17 amino acids. Trimming took 0 bases from V and 4 from J, leaving 16 bases between them. The CDR3 is CASSQDSRAGTGNTIYF. The CDR3 DNA reads as TGTGCCAGCAGCCAAGATTCCCGGGCCGGAACAGGAAACACCATATATTTT.

This clonotype has ten or more counts. DNA for the CDR3: TGTGCCATCAGGGCCGGGACAGGGAAGAATGGCTACACCTTC. It translates to CAIRAGTGKNGYTF. This sequence joins TRBV10-3 and TRBJ1-2, with 9 bases aligning to TRBD1. CDR3 size: 14 residues. Germline CDR1 reads ENHRY; CDR2 reads SYGVKD. V shed 6 bases, J shed 6 bases, and the junction held 8 bases outside the gene matches.

This clonotype was seen repeatedly, ten times or more. The J gene is TRBJ1-1, the V gene TRBV5-1, with D tentatively TRBD1 (6 bases). V was trimmed by 0 bases and J by 4 bases, leaving 10 bases between them. This CDR3 spans 14 amino acids. Germline V lookup: CDR1 SGHRS, CDR2 YFSETQ. CDR3 in DNA: TGCGCCAGCAGCTTGGAGGGGGTGGCCACTGAAGCTTTCTTT. Protein product: CASSLEGVATEAFF. Full variable domain (missing parts from reference TRBV5-1 and TRBJ1-1): KAGVTQTPRYLIKTRGQQVTLSCSPISGHRSVSWYQQTPGQGLQFLFEYFSETQRNKGNFPGRFSGRQFSNSRSEMNVSTLELGDSALYLCASSLEGVATEAFFGQGTRLTVV.

V is TRBV11-3 and J is TRBJ2-7; D may match TRBD1 or TRBD2 (5 bases each). V lost 2 bases and J lost 8, with 10 bases in between. CDR3 length: 12 residues. CDR1 and CDR2 from the germline V gene are SGHNT and YENEEA. In DNA form, the CDR3 reads TGTGCCAGCAGCTTACGGGGCTCTCAGCAGTACTTC. Protein sequence: CASSLRGSQQYF.

This clonotype was seen many times. The chain has TRBV5-1 and TRBJ2-7, with 7 nucleotides matching TRBD1. Germline CDR1 is SGHRS and CDR2 is YFSETQ. Trimming took 4 bases from V and 3 from J; bases not matched to a gene: 4. This CDR3 is 13 amino acids long. The CDR3 protein is CASSHTGVYEQYF. In DNA, the CDR3 is TGCGCCAGCAGCCACACAGGGGTCTACGAGCAGTACTTC.

This clonotype has at least ten counts. This chain connects TRBV29-1 to TRBJ2-7, with D perhaps assigned TRBD1 or TRBD2 (5 bases each). The V end was cut by 4 bases, the J end by 6 bases, with 13 bases between. The germline V gene encodes CDR1 SQVTM and CDR2 ANQGSEA. The CDR3 covers 12 residues. This chain's CDR3 is CSVGVIGTEQYF. In nucleotides, the CDR3 is TGCAGCGTTGGAGTAATAGGGACCGAGCAGTACTTC.

This clonotype was counted ten times or more. The V call is TRBV30, the J call TRBJ2-6; D is tentatively TRBD1 or TRBD2 (5 bases each). This CDR3 has 14 residues. Trimming took off 8 bases at V and 3 bases at J, with 14 bases between the two ends. Germline assignment: CDR1 GTSNPN and CDR2 SVGIG (reference sequence). CDR3 amino acids: CAGARGLGANVLTF. The CDR3 bases are TGTGCCGGGGCCCGGGGCCTTGGGGCCAACGTCCTGACTTTC.

This clonotype was counted many times. V and J are TRBV11-3 and TRBJ1-3; possible D gene TRBD1, 5 bases. Germline CDR1 and CDR2: SGHNT and YENEEA. Trimming pared 1 base from V and 0 bases from J, leaving 13 bases between. The CDR3 has 17 amino acids. CDR3 coding DNA: TGTGCCAGCAGCTTAGGACCGGGACTACCCTCTGGAAACACCATATATTTT. Translation gives CASSLGPGLPSGNTIYF.

This clonotype was found a few times. The gene calls are TRBV10-3 and TRBJ2-7, with 7 bases lining up with TRBD2. The CDR3 contains 14 residues. Trimming at V came to 4 bases and at J to 0 bases, leaving 3 bases not matched to a gene. CDR1 and CDR2 (germline): ENHRY, SYGVKD. CDR3 in DNA: TGTGCCATCAGTGGGGGGGGGAGCTCCTACGAGCAGTACTTC. This codes for CAISGGGSSYEQYF.

This clonotype appeared many times. V usage is TRBV7-8 and J usage is TRBJ1-6, with D perhaps TRBD1 (6 bases). The CDR3 is made up of 16 amino acids. Between the trimmed V and J ends, which lost 5 bases and 7 bases, there was a span of 18 bases. Germline values: CDR1 SGHVS, CDR2 FQNEAQ. This CDR3 reads CASSPGPQGWNSPLHF. The CDR3 coding sequence is TGTGCCAGCAGCCCCGGTCCCCAGGGGTGGAATTCACCCCTCCACTTT.

This clonotype is a singleton in its sample. The rearrangement joins TRBV12-3 or TRBV12-4 to TRBJ2-7; D is perhaps TRBD2 (6 bases). The CDR3 totals 16 residues. Trimming stripped 5 bases from V and 2 bases from J, with 19 bases between. The DNA of the CDR3 is TGTGCCAGCAGTCCCCACGGGGGTTGGCTCACCTACGAGCAGTACTTC. It specifies CASSPHGGWLTYEQYF.

This clonotype was counted a few times. One base away lies a much larger clone, so this may be a sequencing read error. V usage is TRBV6-1 and J usage is TRBJ1-3; D is uncertain. Germline CDR1 reads MNHNS; CDR2 reads SASEGT. CDR3 length: 14 amino acids. CDR3 sequence: CASSTTASGNTIHF. The CDR3 region has the DNA TGTGCCAGCAGTACAACAGCCTCTGGAAACACCATACATTTT.

This clonotype occurred many times. The chain recombines TRBV12-3 or TRBV12-4 with TRBJ1-3; 7 nucleotides line up with TRBD1. Unmatched junction bases numbered 6, after V lost 7 bases and J lost 3 bases. CDR3 length: 14 residues. The CDR3 DNA follows: TGTGCCAGCACCCCTGACAGGGATGGAAACACCATATATTTT. It translates to CASTPDRDGNTIYF.

This clonotype came up many times. The chain joins TRBV30 to TRBJ2-7, with 7 bases lining up with TRBD1. Germline trimming cut 3 bases from V and 4 bases from J; bases unmatched to any gene: 12. The CDR3 sequence is 15 residues long. Per germline, CDR1 GTSNPN and CDR2 SVGIG (reference sequence). CDR3 nucleotides: TGTGCCTGGAGCGCATTACAGGGGCTGGGATACGAGCAGTACTTC. This translates into CAWSALQGLGYEQYF.

V gene TRBV12-3 or TRBV12-4 combines with J gene TRBJ1-2; D is perhaps TRBD1 (5 bases). CDR3 length: 14 amino acids. The V end was cut by 3 bases, the J end by 5 bases, with 13 bases between. CDR3 nucleotide sequence: TGTGCCAGCAGTTTCGGAGGGGATCCTTATGGCTACACCTTC. It codes for CASSFGGDPYGYTF.

This clonotype has a count of ten or more. The chain couples TRBV27 to TRBJ1-1, with TRBD1 matching over 8 bases. The CDR3 length is 15 residues. Germline V lookup: CDR1 MNHEY, CDR2 SMNVEV (reference sequence). V lost 2 bases to trimming and J lost 4 bases; unmatched junction nucleotides: 6. CDR3 sequence reads: CASSLVRDRGTEAFF. In DNA form, the CDR3 reads TGTGCCAGCAGTTTAGTTCGAGACAGGGGCACTGAAGCTTTCTTT.

This clonotype was seen repeatedly, ten times or more. The chain is built from TRBV4-2 and TRBJ1-2; D perhaps matches TRBD1 (6 bases). Germline lookup yields CDR1 LGHNA and CDR2 YNFKEQ. The CDR3 is made up of 15 amino acids. The V gene lost 1 base and the J gene lost 4 bases, with 13 bases spanning the gap. CDR3 protein: CASSQGTVTSYGYTF. The CDR3 DNA follows: TGTGCCAGCAGCCAAGGGACAGTCACGTCCTATGGCTACACCTTC.

This clonotype was seen repeatedly, ten times or more. The CDR3 here is CASSLSRRTYYGYTF. In DNA, the CDR3 is TGTGCCAGCAGTTTATCGAGGCGGACTTACTATGGCTACACCTTC. The rearrangement joins TRBV27 to TRBJ1-2; D is ambiguous. CDR1 and CDR2 from the germline V gene are MNHEY and SMNVEV (reference sequence). Trimming removed 0 bases at V and 3 bases at J, with 11 bases between. This CDR3 has 15 residues.

This clonotype has ten or more counts. The genes are TRBV27 and TRBJ2-7; D unresolved. V lost 0 bases, J lost 0 bases, and 9 bases lay in between. This CDR3 is 15 amino acids long. Germline CDR1 is MNHEY and CDR2 is SMNVEV (reference sequence). The CDR3 loop is CASSLSPNPSYEQYF. Written as DNA, the CDR3 is TGTGCCAGCAGTTTATCCCCCAACCCCTCCTACGAGCAGTACTTC.

This clonotype appeared many times. The genes are TRBV5-1 and TRBJ1-3; tentatively, D is TRBD1 (5 bases). Trimming removed 2 bases at V and 2 bases at J, with 11 bases between. This CDR3 has 15 residues. Germline V gene data show CDR1 as SGHRS and CDR2 as YFSETQ. Here the CDR3 reads CASSFPDSPGNTIYF. DNA of the CDR3: TGCGCCAGCAGCTTTCCCGACAGCCCTGGAAACACCATATATTTT. Together with reference TRBV5-1 and TRBJ1-3, the CDR3 gives the full variable domain: KAGVTQTPRYLIKTRGQQVTLSCSPISGHRSVSWYQQTPGQGLQFLFEYFSETQRNKGNFPGRFSGRQFSNSRSEMNVSTLELGDSALYLCASSFPDSPGNTIYFGEGSWLTVV.

This clonotype showed up many times. CDR3 sequence reads: CASSTDGDTEAFF. In nucleotides, the CDR3 is TGTGCCAGTAGTACAGATGGGGACACTGAAGCTTTCTTT. The J gene is TRBJ1-1, the V gene TRBV19; D is unresolved. V was pared by 4 bases and J by 3 bases, with 9 bases between. The germline V gene encodes CDR1 LNHDA and CDR2 SQIVND (reference sequence). CDR3 size: 13 residues.

This clonotype was recorded many times. This chain joins TRBV28 and TRBJ2-7, with 7 bases matching TRBD2. The CDR3 is 14 amino acids. The V and J ends lost 8 bases and 1 base, in that order; junction bases with no gene match: 8. Germline loops: CDR1 MDHEN, CDR2 SYDVKM. The CDR3 protein is CASRDYGGSYEQYF. CDR3 coding DNA: TGTGCCAGCCGGGACTATGGGGGTTCCTACGAGCAGTACTTC.